Presented here are 32 T cell receptor beta chains from one specimen sequenced in a study of T cell responses to AZD1222 COVID-19 vaccine. TCRdb's copy holds only in-frame clones and misses some; the assay was immunoSEQ multiplex PCR. The repertoire holds 95,000 to 100,000 clones, with roughly 87% as singletons. The starting material was peripheral blood, obtained on day 0 of AZD1222 vaccination. The source of these receptors is an adult in good health.

The chain has TRBV4-1 and TRBJ1-4; 7 nucleotides agree with TRBD1. From germline, CDR1 is MGHRA and CDR2 YSYEKL. This CDR3 comprises 13 residues. Trimming at V came to 6 bases and at J to 2 bases, leaving 0 bases not matched to a gene. The CDR3 DNA reads as TGCGCCAGCAGGGGACAGACTAATGAAAAACTGTTTTTT. Translated, it gives CASRGQTNEKLFF.

This clone was counted once. The V call is TRBV10-3, the J call TRBJ2-2, with a tentative D call TRBD2 (7 bases). The V end was cut by 4 bases, the J end by 4 bases, with 13 bases between. CDR1 and CDR2 from the germline V gene are ENHRY and SYGVKD. The CDR3 is made up of 15 amino acids. In DNA, the CDR3 is TGTGCCATCAGTGTGGGGGGGCAGAGCACCGGGGAGCTGTTTTTT. Its translation: CAISVGGQSTGELFF.

The chain joins TRBV3-1 (or the pseudogene TRBV3-2) to TRBJ1-4, with 10 bases that match TRBD1. Losses at the gene ends were 3 bases for V and 6 bases for J; bases not matched to a gene: 4. The germline CDR1 and CDR2 sequences are LGHDT and YNNKEL (reference sequence). The CDR3 contains 15 residues. This CDR3 reads CASSHLGQGDEKLFF. CDR3 coding DNA: TGTGCCAGCAGCCATCTAGGACAGGGGGATGAAAAACTGTTTTTT.

The J gene is TRBJ1-6, the V gene TRBV6-5, with TRBD1 identical over 9 bases. CDR1 MNHEY and CDR2 SVGAGI come from the germline V gene. The junction had 6 bases not matched to a gene; V was cut back by 6 bases and J by 6 bases. The CDR3 is 15 residues long. Written as DNA, the CDR3 is TGTGCCAGCAGGGTGGGACAGGGTTTTAATTCACCCCTCCACTTT. Its protein is CASRVGQGFNSPLHF.

The chain has TRBV10-3 and TRBJ1-1; D ambiguous. V lost 1 base, J lost 1 base, and 10 bases lay in between. CDR1 is ENHRY and CDR2 is SYGVKD in the germline V gene. CDR3 length equals 15 residues. In nucleotides, the CDR3 is TGTGCCATCAGTGAGTTAAAGAATTGGAACACTGAAGCTTTCTTT. Translated: CAISELKNWNTEAFF.

This clone has a single count. This chain links TRBV12-3 or TRBV12-4 with TRBJ2-4; 8 bases match TRBD1. The length of the CDR3 is 12 residues. With V trimmed by 7 bases and J by 8 bases, 4 bases remained unmatched. In DNA, the CDR3 is TGTGCCAGCAACGTACAGGGGGACATTCAGTACTTC. This encodes CASNVQGDIQYF.

The rearrangement links TRBV3-1 (or the pseudogene TRBV3-2) to TRBJ2-7; 10 bases line up with TRBD2. Trimming took 1 base from V and 6 from J; bases not matched to a gene: 6. Germline lookup yields CDR1 LGHDT and CDR2 YNNKEL (reference sequence). This CDR3 is built from 15 residues. CDR3 sequence (DNA): TGTGCCAGCAGCCAAGGGCTAGCGGGAGTCGGCGAGCAGTACTTC. Its translation is CASSQGLAGVGEQYF.

CDR3 region: CASSLGLAGGIHEQYF. In DNA, the CDR3 is TGTGCCAGCAGCTTAGGTCTAGCGGGAGGAATCCACGAGCAGTACTTC. The chain employs TRBV5-6 and TRBJ2-7; 11 bases line up with TRBD2. This CDR3 is built from 16 residues. Germline CDR1 and CDR2: SGHDT and YYEEEE. V shed 2 bases, J shed 5 bases, and the junction held 9 bases outside the gene matches.

This clone was observed a single time. This chain joins TRBV19 and TRBJ1-2, with D possibly TRBD1 on 5 matching bases. The V end was cut by 3 bases, the J end by 6 bases, with 14 bases between. The germline gives CDR1 LNHDA, CDR2 SQIVND (reference sequence). There are 14 residues in the CDR3. The CDR3 here is CASSINRPTDGYTF. Here the CDR3 DNA reads TGTGCCAGTAGTATCAACAGGCCTACGGATGGCTACACCTTC.

This clone was observed a single time. The J gene is TRBJ2-7, the V gene TRBV5-5; D is perhaps TRBD1 (5 bases). Per the germline V gene, CDR1 is SGHKS and CDR2 is YYEKEE (reference sequence). V lost 3 bases, J lost 0 bases, and 19 bases lay in between. The CDR3 is 17 amino acids. The CDR3 DNA reads as TGTGCCAGCAGCTGGACCCCAACAGGAACCCTCTCCTACGAGCAGTACTTC. Its translation is CASSWTPTGTLSYEQYF.

For the CDR3, the DNA is TGCGCCAGCAGCTTGGACACACAAGCCAATGAGCAGTTCTTC. It specifies CASSLDTQANEQFF. The V gene is TRBV5-1, the J gene TRBJ2-1, with D unresolved. CDR1 and CDR2 from the germline V gene are SGHRS and YFSETQ. Trimming removed 0 bases at V and 6 bases at J, with 10 bases between. CDR3 length equals 14 residues.

The V and J genes are TRBV6-2 or TRBV6-3 and TRBJ1-5; the D gene is possibly TRBD1 (6 bases). Germline values: CDR1 MNHEY, CDR2 SVGEGT. V shed 5 bases and J shed 2 bases, with 13 bases lying between them. The CDR3 contains 15 residues. CDR3 region: CASSPVGGGNQPQHF. The CDR3 nucleotides are TGTGCCAGCAGTCCCGTTGGGGGCGGCAATCAGCCCCAGCATTTT.

The chain employs TRBV5-6 and TRBJ1-2; 7 bases match TRBD1. Per germline, CDR1 SGHDT and CDR2 YYEEEE. Trimming removed 0 bases from V and 12 bases from J; junction bases left unmatched: 8. CDR3 length: 13 residues. CDR3 sequence reads: CASSLGSRQGDTF. Written as DNA, the CDR3 is TGTGCCAGCAGCTTGGGGTCGCGGCAGGGGGACACCTTC.

This rearrangement joins TRBV6-1 to TRBJ1-1, with 9 positions matching TRBD1. In germline, CDR1 is MNHNS, CDR2 SASEGT. V was pared by 0 bases and J by 0 bases, with 5 bases of the junction left unmatched. This CDR3 contains 17 residues. CDR3 amino acids: CASSEATGGSMNTEAFF. In nucleotides, the CDR3 is TGTGCCAGCAGTGAAGCCACAGGGGGCTCCATGAACACTGAAGCTTTCTTT.

The chain is built from TRBV4-2 and TRBJ2-7, with D possibly called TRBD1 or TRBD2 (5 bases each). There are 16 residues in the CDR3. Trimming took off 1 base at V and 3 bases at J, with 16 bases between the two ends. Per the germline V gene, CDR1 is LGHNA and CDR2 is YNFKEQ. CDR3 in DNA: TGTGCCAGCAGCCAAGTTATCCGGGGCAGGGACTACGAGCAGTACTTC. Translated: CASSQVIRGRDYEQYF.

V usage is TRBV19 and J usage is TRBJ2-7; 7 positions agree with TRBD1. Germline V gene data show CDR1 as LNHDA and CDR2 as SQIVND (reference sequence). The CDR3 consists of 15 residues. The junction had 5 bases not matched to a gene; V was cut back by 1 base and J by 2 bases. The CDR3: CASSIGDSSTYEQYF. The DNA for the CDR3 is TGTGCCAGTAGTATAGGGGACAGTTCAACCTACGAGCAGTACTTC.

The genes are TRBV7-8 and TRBJ2-7; TRBD2 matches 7 bases. The ends lost 1 base at V and 3 bases at J; junction bases unmatched: 6. The CDR3 totals 15 residues. Germline values: CDR1 SGHVS, CDR2 FQNEAQ. The CDR3 loop is CASSLVPSGNYEQYF. DNA for the CDR3: TGTGCCAGCAGCTTAGTTCCTAGCGGAAACTACGAGCAGTACTTC.

The chain couples TRBV6-5 to TRBJ1-6, with D uncertain. Trimming took 5 bases from V and 9 from J, leaving 8 bases between them. Germline loops: CDR1 MNHEY, CDR2 SVGAGI. The length of the CDR3 is 12 residues. The CDR3, as DNA: TGTGCCAGCAGTCGTGTTGGTTCACCCCTCCACTTT. Translating it yields CASSRVGSPLHF.

This clone was found many times. This chain joins TRBV2 and TRBJ2-7; 7 positions match TRBD1. This CDR3 contains 13 residues. Losses at the gene ends were 3 bases for V and 3 bases for J; bases not matched to a gene: 2. Germline CDR1 SNHLY, CDR2 FYNNEI. The CDR3 nucleotides are TGTGCCAGCAGTGATAACAGGGGCTACGAGCAGTACTTC. This translates into CASSDNRGYEQYF.

The chain employs TRBV2 and TRBJ1-2; D might be TRBD1 (5 bases). V was clipped by 2 bases and J by 8 bases, with 24 bases between them. The V gene's germline CDR1 is SNHLY and CDR2 FYNNEI. This CDR3 comprises 17 residues. For the CDR3, the DNA is TGTGCCAGCAGTGAATGGGGCGCCGGGACCATCCCCGGGGGCTACACCTTC. This codes for CASSEWGAGTIPGGYTF.

The rearrangement uses TRBV5-4 and TRBJ2-5; TRBD2 aligns across 9 bases. The CDR3 covers 15 residues. CDR1 and CDR2 (germline): SGHNT, YYREEE (reference sequence). With V trimmed by 4 bases and J by 5 bases, 9 bases remained unmatched. CDR3 nucleotide sequence: TGTGCCAGCAGCGGAGCGGGGGGCGCGGGGGAGACCCAGTACTTC. Its translation is CASSGAGGAGETQYF.

The CDR3 region has the DNA TGTGCCATCAGTGAGGGTAGCGGCACCTACAATGAGCAGTTCTTC. This translates into CAISEGSGTYNEQFF. This chain joins TRBV10-3 and TRBJ2-1, with D tentatively TRBD2 (6 bases). CDR3 length: 15 amino acids. V was shortened by 2 bases and J by 2 bases, with 10 bases between the two germline ends. In germline, CDR1 is ENHRY, CDR2 SYGVKD.

In DNA, the CDR3 is TGTGCCAGCAGCTTAGAAGCGGGGACCCCCAGCTCCTACAATGAGCAGTTCTTC. Encoded protein: CASSLEAGTPSSYNEQFF. The V and J genes are TRBV7-8 and TRBJ2-1; 7 bases are shared with TRBD2. The CDR3 runs 18 residues. V shed 1 base, J shed 0 bases, and the junction held 9 bases outside the gene matches. Germline CDR1 and CDR2: SGHVS and FQNEAQ.

Turning to this clone: At the DNA level, this CDR3 is encoded by other sequences in the same sample as well. The chain joins TRBV19 to TRBJ1-5; 7 nucleotides agree with TRBD1. Germline CDR1 LNHDA, CDR2 SQIVND (reference sequence). After removal of 3 bases from V and 2 bases from J, the junction contained 4 bases not matched to a gene. The CDR3 sequence is 15 residues long. The CDR3 nucleotides are TGTGCCAGTAGTATCGAAGGGACAGGCAATCAGCCCCAGCATTTT. Translated: CASSIEGTGNQPQHF.

The chain couples TRBV27 to TRBJ1-3; the D is unclear. The V gene's germline CDR1 is MNHEY and CDR2 SMNVEV (reference sequence). Between the trimmed V and J ends, which lost 10 bases and 5 bases, there was a span of 15 bases. This CDR3 spans 13 amino acids. In nucleotides, the CDR3 is TGTGCCACCCGGGAGAGCCCAAGAAACACCATATATTTT. Translation gives CATRESPRNTIYF.

In this sample, this clone turned up a few times. V is TRBV20-1 and J is TRBJ2-1, with 10 bases that match TRBD2. The V gene's germline CDR1 is DFQATT and CDR2 SNEGSKA (reference sequence). This CDR3 contains 15 residues. V lost 3 bases and J lost 3; bases outside the gene matches: 5. The CDR3 sequence: CSASWASGSYNEQFF. The CDR3, as DNA: TGCAGTGCTAGTTGGGCTAGCGGGAGCTACAATGAGCAGTTCTTC.

This clone was detected once. The V call is TRBV19, the J call TRBJ2-3; 9 bases are a match to TRBD2. V lost 3 bases to trimming and J lost 4 bases; unmatched junction nucleotides: 2. Germline V gene sequence: CDR1 LNHDA, CDR2 SQIVND (reference sequence). The CDR3 extends over 14 amino acids. This chain's CDR3 is CASSIGTSPDTQYF. In DNA, the CDR3 is TGTGCCAGTAGTATCGGGACTAGCCCAGATACGCAGTATTTT.

The rearrangement links TRBV10-1 to TRBJ2-1; no clear D. This CDR3 has 16 residues. V was clipped by 3 bases and J by 3 bases, with 15 bases between them. Germline CDR1 is WNHNN and CDR2 is SYGVQD (reference sequence). CDR3 sequence: CASSDESAVDYNEQFF. The CDR3 nucleotides are TGCGCCAGCAGTGACGAATCGGCGGTCGACTACAATGAGCAGTTCTTC.

The V and J genes are TRBV6-4 and TRBJ2-7; 7 bases agree with TRBD2. This CDR3 is built from 15 residues. V shed 5 bases, J shed 6 bases, and the junction held 13 bases outside the gene matches. Germline lookup yields CDR1 MRHNA and CDR2 SNTAGT. This CDR3 reads CASSPYLAGAFEQYF. The CDR3 bases are TGTGCCAGCAGTCCGTATCTCGCGGGAGCTTTCGAGCAGTACTTC.

V is TRBV5-1 and J is TRBJ2-7, with D hard to call. V shed 2 bases and J shed 0 bases, with 15 bases lying between them. Germline assignment: CDR1 SGHRS and CDR2 YFSETQ. The CDR3 is 16 residues long. The CDR3 spells CASSFGGQQISYEQYF. In nucleotides, the CDR3 is TGCGCCAGCAGCTTTGGTGGGCAGCAAATCTCCTACGAGCAGTACTTC.

The chain employs TRBV20-1 and TRBJ2-7; no clear D. The CDR3 runs to 11 residues. Trimming removed 6 bases from V and 3 bases from J, with 9 bases in between. The germline V gene encodes CDR1 DFQATT and CDR2 SNEGSKA (reference sequence). The CDR3 reads CSATISYEQYF. The CDR3 DNA reads TGCAGTGCAACTATTAGCTACGAGCAGTACTTC.

The CDR3 here is CASSSTSGDYNEQFF. CDR3 nucleotide sequence: TGCGCCAGCAGCTCCACTAGCGGAGATTACAATGAGCAGTTCTTC. The V and J genes are TRBV5-1 and TRBJ2-1, with 8 bases identical to TRBD2. V lost 3 bases and J lost 4; bases outside the gene matches: 6. Germline V gives CDR1 SGHRS, CDR2 YFSETQ. This CDR3 is built from 15 residues.